This T cell receptor beta chain was observed in a study of T cells in Graves' hyperthyroidism and ophthalmopathy. General study results and limits: Also found in blood were most expanded thyroid clonotypes above 0.001.

Notes on this clonotype: Its antigen is not identified.

TCR beta CDR3 sequences were amplified from RNA transcripts. RT-PCR in the first round (using the HTBI primer set) targeted the TCR CDR3. TCRdb re-called the multiplex PCR reads with MiXCR, one entry per CDR3 protein. The top ten hold about 8.9% of the sample, which has about 840,000 distinct CDR3 sequences, over 35% seen once. Germline V lookup: CDR1 SGDLS, CDR2 YYNGEE. V was clipped by 0 bases and J by 4 bases, with 14 bases between them. The CDR3 loop spans 16 amino acids. A patient was excluded if there was uncontrolled infection, other autoimmune disease, pregnancy or lactation. The authors obtained PBMCs from around 11 ml of fresh peripheral blood.

Sequencing was done on a sample of blood. This chain connects TRBV9 to TRBJ1-5; maybe TRBD1 (5 bases). The receptor comes from a man younger than 35 with Graves' hyperthyroidism. The chain's CDR3 is CASSVEGQDGNQPQHF. The DNA of the CDR3 is TGTGCCAGCAGCGTAGAGGGGCAGGATGGTAATCAGCCCCAGCATTTT.